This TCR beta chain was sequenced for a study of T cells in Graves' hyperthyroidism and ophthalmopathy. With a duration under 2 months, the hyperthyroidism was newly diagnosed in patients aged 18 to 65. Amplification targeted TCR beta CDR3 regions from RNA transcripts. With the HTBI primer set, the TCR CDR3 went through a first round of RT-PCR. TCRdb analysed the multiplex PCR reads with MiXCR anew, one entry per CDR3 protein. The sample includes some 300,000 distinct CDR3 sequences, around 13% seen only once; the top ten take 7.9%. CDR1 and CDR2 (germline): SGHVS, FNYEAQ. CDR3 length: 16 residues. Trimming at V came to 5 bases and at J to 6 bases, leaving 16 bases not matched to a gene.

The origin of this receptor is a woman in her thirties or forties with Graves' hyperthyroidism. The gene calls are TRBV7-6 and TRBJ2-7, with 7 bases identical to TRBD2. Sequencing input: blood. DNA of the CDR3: TGTGCCAGCAGCCTCCAAGAAGGCGGGAGCCCCCTCGAGCAGTACTTC. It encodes CASSLQEGGSPLEQYF.